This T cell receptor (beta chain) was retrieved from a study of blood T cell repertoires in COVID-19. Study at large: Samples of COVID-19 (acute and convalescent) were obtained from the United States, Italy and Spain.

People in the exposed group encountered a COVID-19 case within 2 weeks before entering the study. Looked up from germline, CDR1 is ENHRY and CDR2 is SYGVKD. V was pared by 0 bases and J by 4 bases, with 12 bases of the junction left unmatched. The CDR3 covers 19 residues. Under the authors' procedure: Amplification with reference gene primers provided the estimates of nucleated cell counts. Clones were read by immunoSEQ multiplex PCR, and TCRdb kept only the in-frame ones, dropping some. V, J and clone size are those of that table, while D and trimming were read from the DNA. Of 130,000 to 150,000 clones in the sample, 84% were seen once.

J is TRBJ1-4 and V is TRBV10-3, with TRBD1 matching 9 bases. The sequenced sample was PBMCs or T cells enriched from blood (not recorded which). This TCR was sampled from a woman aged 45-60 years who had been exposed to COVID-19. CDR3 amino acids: CAISESGQGRLGGNEKLFF. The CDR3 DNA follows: TGTGCCATCAGTGAGTCAGGACAGGGGAGGCTTGGGGGTAATGAAAAACTGTTTTTT.